The T cell receptor (beta chain) described here comes from a study of blood T cell repertoires in COVID-19. Germline V gene lookup returns CDR1 SNHLY and CDR2 FYNNEI. Trimming removed 2 bases from V and 2 bases from J, with 10 bases in between. The CDR3 consists of 15 residues. As originally analysed: Amplification of reference gene primers provided the estimated nucleated cell counts. Method: immunoSEQ multiplex PCR; TCRdb's copy keeps in-frame clones and lacks some. The V and J calls and clone size come from that table; D and trimming were worked out from the DNA. The sample lists about 330,000 clones; about 88% were seen once. Clinical history reported by participants formed the basis on which cohorts were assigned.

What was sequenced was PBMCs or T cells enriched from blood (not recorded which). V usage is TRBV2 and J usage is TRBJ2-1; tentative D call: TRBD1 (6 bases). This clonotype originated in a woman between 25 and 40 years old who had recovered from COVID-19. CDR3 sequence reads: CASSESTGTYNEQFF. CDR3 sequence (DNA): TGTGCCAGCAGTGAATCCACAGGGACCTACAATGAGCAGTTCTTC.